This T cell receptor (beta chain) is drawn from a study of naive and memory T cell subsets (dated by TCRdb to 2017 to 2019). With respect to the entire study: An open-source, UMI-based TCR alpha and beta sequencing pipeline was applied to sorted naive and memory peripheral blood T cell subsets. The functional CMV T cell responses agreed completely with IgG serology results. RNA was DNase-treated and reverse transcribed with TCR constant-region primers, mostly using SuperScript III.

Receptor libraries were prepared by UMI-ligation and nested PCR. An equimolar mix of two oligonucleotides covering both TRBC1 and TRBC2 was used as the beta constant-region primer. A single-stranded oligonucleotide carrying the SP2 primer and a 12-nucleotide UMI was ligated to the 3' end of the cDNA by T4 RNA ligase 1. The ligated cDNA went through four rounds of PCR with nested alpha and beta constant-region primers together with the SP2 primer. The ligation reaction was kept at 16 degrees C for about 18-25 hours. PCR2 was typically run as a SYBR Green qPCR and stopped at a predetermined threshold to prevent over-amplification. Apart from the first purification, every purification step used Agencourt AMPure XP magnetic beads. Library amounts were measured by Qubit and library quality was assessed on a TapeStation, where the main peak was expected at around 650 bp. Pooled libraries were sequenced on an Illumina MiSeq with v2 2x251 paired-end kits, typically giving roughly 0.95-2.1 million reads per sample. Each sample was pooled at 3.5 to 5 nM, and about 5-8% PhiX was included to help cluster recognition. Per the original workflow: FASTQ reads processed by Demultiplexor were assigned V and J genes by Decombinator through tag matching that tolerated a single base-pair mismatch. By using UMIs, Collapsinator corrected both sequencing errors and the frequency errors caused by PCR heterogeneity. TCRs were translated and CDR3s were extracted from the conserved cysteine to the FGXG phenylalanine by CDR3Translator, with non-productive sequences being flagged. Gini, Shannon entropy and inverse Simpson indices were calculated on repertoires that had been subsampled to equal numbers of UMI-defined TCRs. Power-law fits to clonotype abundance distributions were performed by maximum likelihood within the linear range. Similar UMI counts, unique TCR numbers and clonal distributions were obtained with the pipeline and with MIGEC on one naive CD8 sample. In one analysis, naive TCRs that were also found in any memory subset of the same donor were excluded from the naive repertoire. The repertoires were searched for just under 7,500 CMV-associated CDR3 sequences that had been compiled from VDJdb and a published dataset. The public reads were run again by TCRdb, first through fastp at Q25 and then through MiXCR, and only productive beta chains were kept. CDR3 protein sequences are deduplicated, and each keeps its most common genes and DNA. Clone size and V and J calls follow TCRdb, not the original study. The sample includes 140,000 to 150,000 distinct CDR3 sequences, with about 18% observed a single time. More than 0.13% of the sample lies in the top ten.

The full study reports these points: TCR abundance followed a power law whose exponent differed between naive and memory subsets but was consistent across the three individuals. The repertoire findings for the naive and memory subsets could not be validated, as no ground truth was available. After error correction, only a single occurrence was seen for over 90% of naive TCR sequences, so much steeper abundance distributions were produced than in memory subsets. In both CD4 and CD8 cells, going from naive through CM, EM and EMRA, the Gini index went up while Shannon and inverse Simpson diversity went down. A few larger clonotypes were present in naive repertoires, especially CD8 naive repertoires, and these clonotypes were possibly memory cells re-expressing CD45RA. A clonotype was defined as a single alpha or beta chain sequence rather than as a paired alpha/beta receptor. RNA-based TCR counts may be affected by expression changes linked to T cell activation and differentiation.

This clonotype was counted ten times or more. Its antigen remains unidentified. One base away there is no much larger clone; base qualities are not given. From the second PCR step on, the TCR alpha and beta chain libraries were amplified in separate reactions. Donor CMV status was determined by IFNgamma production from CD4+ T cells after overnight stimulation of fresh PBMCs with CMV viral lysate. CD4 T cells were positively selected with Miltenyi beads, followed by positive selection of CD8 T cells from the CD4-negative fraction. Cells were stained for CD3, CD4, CD8, CD45RA, CD27 and a live/dead dye and were sorted on a BD Aria II into four subsets based on CD45RA and CD27. Blood came from a few healthy volunteers, each fractionated into CD4 and CD8 T cells and then into four differentiation subsets. About 120 ml of peripheral blood was drawn per donor, and PBMC were isolated by Ficoll-Paque PLUS density-gradient centrifugation. After sorting, cells were lysed in RLT buffer, RNA was extracted using a Qiagen RNeasy kit, and the extracted RNA was stored at -80 degrees C.

Trimming costs V 3 bases and J 2 bases, and their ends lie 20 bases apart. Sequences MDHEN (CDR1) and SYDVKM (CDR2) are obtained from the germline V gene. The CDR3, from cysteine to phenylalanine, totals 17 residues. CDR3 DNA is the only sequence kept; it has 51 bases, read in frame from the first base. The TCR sequence derives from a human donor in good health. The rearrangement joined TRBV28 to TRBJ2-7; there is no confident call for the D gene. Sequences were obtained from naive CD4+ T cells from blood. Sample cell subset or site, as interpreted from the label and publication: naive T cells, CD45RA high CD27+. The DNA sequence is TGTGCCAGCAGTTTTGCAGGTCGTGCCGCTTCCCCCTACGAGCAGTACTTC. Its protein reads: CASSFAGRAASPYEQYF.